This T cell receptor (beta chain) was sequenced for a study of identical twins. Study results and caveats: Out-of-frame alpha sequences shared by twins showed excess low generation probability. Beta clonotypes that were abundant in cord blood contained fewer insertions, a pattern absent from memory repertoires. Models came in too low on out-of-frame TCR alpha sharing in monozygotic twins. Researchers reported weaker excess twin sharing in beta out-of-frame sequences.

A single record per CDR3 protein comes from TCRdb applying MiXCR to the 5' RACE reads. Here the sample spans around 530,000 distinct CDR3 sequences, over 12% being singletons. On this clonotype itself: Its antigen is as yet unknown.

Germline V gives CDR1 SGHKS, CDR2 YYEKEE (reference sequence). The CDR3 covers 14 residues. V dropped 4 bases and J dropped 5 bases, with 13 bases sitting between them. This sample also belongs to another study, concerning yellow fever vaccine responses in identical twins.

The sequence was collected from a woman under 30 in good health. The chain has TRBV5-5 and TRBJ1-5; D perhaps matches TRBD1 (5 bases). Source material: CD4+ T cells sorted from blood. CDR3 region: CASSIGTLDQPQHF. Here the CDR3 DNA reads TGTGCCAGCAGCATAGGGACGTTAGATCAGCCCCAGCATTTT.